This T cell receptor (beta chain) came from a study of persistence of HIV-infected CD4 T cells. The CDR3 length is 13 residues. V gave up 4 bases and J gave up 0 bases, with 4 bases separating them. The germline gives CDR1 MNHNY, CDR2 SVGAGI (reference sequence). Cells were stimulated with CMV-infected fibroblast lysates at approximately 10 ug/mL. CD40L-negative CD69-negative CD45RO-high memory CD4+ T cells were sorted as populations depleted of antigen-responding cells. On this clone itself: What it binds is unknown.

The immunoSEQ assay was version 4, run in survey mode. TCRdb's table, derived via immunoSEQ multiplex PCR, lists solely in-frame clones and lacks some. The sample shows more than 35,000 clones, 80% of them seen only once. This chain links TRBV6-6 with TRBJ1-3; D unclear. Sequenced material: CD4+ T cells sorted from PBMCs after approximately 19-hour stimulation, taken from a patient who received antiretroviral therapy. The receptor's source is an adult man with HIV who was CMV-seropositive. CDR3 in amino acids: CASSFASGNTIYF. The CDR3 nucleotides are TGTGCCAGCAGTTTCGCCTCTGGAAACACCATATATTTT.